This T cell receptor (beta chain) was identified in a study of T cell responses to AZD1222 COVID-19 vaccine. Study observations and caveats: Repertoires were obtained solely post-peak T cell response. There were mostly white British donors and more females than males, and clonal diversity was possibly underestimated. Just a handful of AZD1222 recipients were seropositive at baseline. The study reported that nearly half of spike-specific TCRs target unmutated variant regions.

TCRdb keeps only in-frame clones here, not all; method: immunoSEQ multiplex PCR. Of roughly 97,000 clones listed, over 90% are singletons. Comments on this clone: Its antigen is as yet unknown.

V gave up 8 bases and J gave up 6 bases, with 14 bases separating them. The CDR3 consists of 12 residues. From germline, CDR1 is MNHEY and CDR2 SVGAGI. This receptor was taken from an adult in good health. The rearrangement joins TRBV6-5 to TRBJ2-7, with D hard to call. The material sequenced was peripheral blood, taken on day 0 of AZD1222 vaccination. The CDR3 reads CASGDSLGEQYF. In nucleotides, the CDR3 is TGTGCCAGCGGAGATTCCCTGGGCGAGCAGTACTTC.